The T cell receptor (beta chain) under discussion was sequenced for a study of blood T cell repertoires in COVID-19. Study-wide background: Researchers got acute and convalescent COVID-19 samples from the United States, Italy and Spain.

In the authors' workflow: Estimates of nucleated cell counts were drawn from the amplification of reference gene primers. Clones were read by immunoSEQ multiplex PCR, and TCRdb kept only the in-frame ones, dropping some. For V, J and clone size, that table is used; D and trimming come from the DNA. The table shows around 110,000 clones, with about 87% occurring only once. J gave up 5 bases and V 6 bases, and 3 bases lay outside the gene matches. CDR1 is MNHEY, CDR2 SVGAGI, per germline. The CDR3 is 14 residues long. Sequencing input: peripheral blood. The V and J genes are TRBV6-5 and TRBJ2-4, with 11 bases aligning to TRBD2. The sequence was obtained from a man in his fifties or sixties with active or convalescent COVID-19. The CDR3, as DNA: TGTGCCAGCAGAGTAGCGGGAGGGGAAAACATTCAGTACTTC. It codes for CASRVAGGENIQYF.